This T cell receptor beta chain was observed in a study of CXCR3-negative and CXCR3-positive naive CD8 T cells. Across the study: Cumulative TRB read yield was about 140 million, averaging about 1.5 +/- 0.3 million per library. Broader study findings: Hydrophobicity of TRB CDR3s was greater in CXCR3-positive naive cells than in CXCR3-negative naive cells.

UMI-labeled 5' RACE yielded the TRB cDNA libraries. TCRdb reanalyzed the 5' RACE reads, giving one entry per CDR3 protein sequence and no DNA. In total, the table holds roughly 90,000 distinct CDR3 sequences. As concerns this clonotype: As yet, its antigen is unknown.

The CDR3 contains 13 residues. The germline CDR1 and CDR2 sequences are SQVTM and ANQGSEA. Sequences were obtained from naive CXCR3- CD8+ T cells from blood. Subset denoted: CD45RO-CCR7+CD27+CD95- naive CD8+ T cells lacking CXCR3 (TNR3-). This TCR derives from a human donor in good health. Some clones in this sample may be carry-over from other donors' samples. The chain is built from TRBV29-1 and TRBJ2-1; there is no DNA to check the TCRdb D call of TRBD1. CDR3 protein: CSVKLWTGNEQFF.